This TCR beta chain was identified during a study of OX40 agonist ivuxolimab in advanced cancers. Systemic immunosuppression or a history of autoimmune disease excluded patients. This CDR3 is 13 amino acids long. V lost 5 bases and J 0 bases, leaving 6 bases between the germline ends. The germline gives CDR1 SGHNT, CDR2 YENEEA. Sequencing was performed with immunoSEQ multiplex PCR; in TCRdb, only in-frame clones are kept and a portion is missing. Found here are about 67,000 clones, 70% to 90% of them singletons; the top ten hold approximately 2%. The clonotype originates from an adult with an advanced solid tumor such as melanoma, head and neck, liver or kidney cancer. The chain joins TRBV11-3 to TRBJ2-3, with D unresolved. This specimen consisted of CD4+ or CD8+ T cells sorted from blood, obtained in a trial of the OX40 agonist ivuxolimab. The chain's CDR3 is CASSRLSTDTQYF. The CDR3 DNA reads TGTGCCAGCAGCCGCCTTAGCACAGATACGCAGTATTTT.